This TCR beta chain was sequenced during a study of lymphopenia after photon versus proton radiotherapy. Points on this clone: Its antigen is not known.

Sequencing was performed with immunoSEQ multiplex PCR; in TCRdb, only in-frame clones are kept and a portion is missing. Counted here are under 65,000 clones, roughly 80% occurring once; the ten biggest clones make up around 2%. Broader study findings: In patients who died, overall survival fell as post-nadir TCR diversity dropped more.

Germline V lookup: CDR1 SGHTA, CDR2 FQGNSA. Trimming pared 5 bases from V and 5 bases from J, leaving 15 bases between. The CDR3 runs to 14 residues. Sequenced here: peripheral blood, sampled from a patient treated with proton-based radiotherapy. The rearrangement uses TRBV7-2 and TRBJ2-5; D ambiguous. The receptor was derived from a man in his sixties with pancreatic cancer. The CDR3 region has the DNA TGTGCCAGCAGCCCCCCTAGAGGAAGGGAGACCCAGTACTTC. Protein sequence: CASSPPRGRETQYF.